The text below deals with one T cell receptor (beta chain). The data were obtained in a study of T cell responses to AZD1222 COVID-19 vaccine. Data came from immunoSEQ multiplex PCR; TCRdb stores just in-frame clones and leaves some out. The sample records fewer than 200,000 clones, roughly nine tenths being singletons. CDR3 length: 14 amino acids. V lost 0 bases to trimming and J lost 2 bases, with 8 bases between them. Per germline, CDR1 SGDLS and CDR2 YYNGEE. This receptor was taken from an adult in good health. Here the sequenced sample was peripheral blood, taken on day 0 of AZD1222 vaccination. The chain combines TRBV9 with TRBJ2-5; D not certain. CDR3 bases: TGTGCCAGCAGCGTAGGGCCTGATCAAGAGACCCAGTACTTC. This codes for CASSVGPDQETQYF.